Listed below are T cell receptor beta chains from one sample, sequenced in a study of HIV-infected patients and healthy controls. TCRdb re-analysed the 5' RACE reads in MiXCR, keeping a single row per CDR3 protein. Altogether about 16,000 distinct CDR3 sequences are present, 9.4% being singletons, with the ten largest covering 5.1%. Sequencing was carried out using blood. These receptors were obtained from an adult in good health. Each CDR3 is given with its conserved first and last residue. D genes are given only for firm matches. Expanded clones are given a class, and other clones once, few, many or no size at all.

d_call,v_call,clone_size,j_call,cdr3_nt,cdr3_aa
NA,TRBV3-1,medium-sized,TRBJ2-1,TGTGCCAGCAGCCCCGAGGGGGGGCTTGAGCAGTTCTTC,CASSPEGGLEQFF
NA,TRBV20-1,NA,TRBJ2-5,TGCAGTGCTGGACGGGGGACCACGAAAGAGACCCAGTACTTC,CSAGRGTTKETQYF
NA,TRBV6-5,many,TRBJ2-2,TGTGCCAGCAGTTATGACATCACCGGGGAGCTGTTTTTT,CASSYDITGELFF
NA,TRBV29-1,many,TRBJ2-5,TGCAGCACGGGAGAAGAGACCCAGTACTTC,CSTGEETQYF
NA,TRBV19,many,TRBJ2-3,TGTGCCAGTAGTATAGGCGGCTACACAGATACGCAGTATTTT,CASSIGGYTDTQYF
TRBD1,TRBV6-2/TRBV6-3,NA,TRBJ1-5,TGTGCCAGGGACAGGGCCCAGCATCAGCCCCAGCATTTT,CARDRAQHQPQHF
NA,TRBV27,NA,TRBJ2-5,TGTGCCAGCAGTCCCGGGGTAAAAGAGACCCAGTACTTC,CASSPGVKETQYF
NA,TRBV20-1,many,TRBJ2-7,TGCAGTGCTAACCCCCAGCAGAAAAACCCCTACGAGCAGTACTTC,CSANPQQKNPYEQYF
NA,TRBV28,many,TRBJ2-3,TGTGCCAGCAGTTTCGAGCGGCCGTTCACAGATACGCAGTATTTT,CASSFERPFTDTQYF
TRBD1,TRBV7-2,NA,TRBJ2-5,TGTGCCAGCAGCTTAGTCATCGGGACACAGGGGGTCAGCCAGTACTTC,CASSLVIGTQGVSQYF
TRBD1,TRBV5-1,many,TRBJ2-7,TGCGCCAGCAGCGGTGGGACAGGGGGCTGGTACGAGCAGTACTTC,CASSGGTGGWYEQYF
TRBD1,TRBV27,NA,TRBJ2-3,TGTGCCAGCAGGCCTACCCCGGACAGGGTCCCTAATGGGGCGCAGTATTTT,CASRPTPDRVPNGAQYF
NA,TRBV14,many,TRBJ2-3,TGTGCCAGCAGCCAAGTCGGGGATACGCAGTATTTT,CASSQVGDTQYF
NA,TRBV29-1,many,TRBJ2-5,TGCAGCGGGGGGGCAGAAGAGACCCAGTACTTC,CSGGAEETQYF
NA,TRBV28,many,TRBJ2-3,TGTGCCAGCAGCAAGGACAGCAAGAGACATTTTTTACGCACAGATACGCAGTATTTT,CASSKDSKRHFLRTDTQYF
NA,TRBV12-3/TRBV12-4,many,TRBJ1-4,TGTGCCAGCAGTTTGCAGCAAGGAGGTGAAAAACTGTTTTTT,CASSLQQGGEKLFF
NA,TRBV28,many,TRBJ2-7,TGTGCCAGCAGTAAGAAGCCCGGAAGGGGTGTACGCGAGCAGTACTTC,CASSKKPGRGVREQYF
TRBD2,TRBV6-1,many,TRBJ2-3,TGTGCCAGCAGTGAAACTAGCGGGAGCGCAGATACGCAGTATTTT,CASSETSGSADTQYF
NA,TRBV15,many,TRBJ2-7,TGTGCCACGAAAATTGCTGGGGGCTACGAGCAGTACTTC,CATKIAGGYEQYF
TRBD1,TRBV6-2/TRBV6-3,many,TRBJ1-5,TGTGCCAGCAGTACGGACAGGGAGGATGGTCAGCCCCAGCATTTT,CASSTDREDGQPQHF
NA,TRBV28,many,TRBJ2-3,TGTGCCAGCAGTTTATATTCCCCCGGCACAGATACGCAGTATTTT,CASSLYSPGTDTQYF
NA,TRBV4-1,NA,TRBJ1-2,TGCGCCAGCAGCCAATCGAGGGTAGGACAAAGTGGCTACACCTTC,CASSQSRVGQSGYTF
NA,TRBV6-5,NA,TRBJ1-5,TGTGCCAGCAGTACCAGGGAGAATCAGCCCCAGCATTTT,CASSTRENQPQHF
TRBD2,TRBV29-1,medium-sized,TRBJ2-1,TGCAGCGTTGAAACTAGCGGGAGCTCCTACAATGAGCAGTTCTTC,CSVETSGSSYNEQFF
NA,TRBV25-1,few,TRBJ2-3,TGTGCCAGCAGCCCTCGGGGGCTGAGCACAGATACGCAGTATTTT,CASSPRGLSTDTQYF